Sequencing of this T cell receptor beta chain was carried out in a study of CD8 T cells in Susac syndrome. The RNA input was roughly 0.45 to 1 ug, and it was reverse transcribed with random hexamers. TCRdb fed the immunoSEQ multiplex PCR reads into MiXCR, producing one record per CDR3 protein. Found here are 140,000 to 150,000 distinct CDR3 sequences, 85% to 95% of them singletons; the top ten hold approximately 0.11%. Per the germline V gene, CDR1 is MNHEY and CDR2 is SVGAGI. Trimming cost V 5 bases and J 0 bases, with 11 bases left between them. This CDR3 has 15 residues. This TCR came from a human donor with multiple sclerosis. V and J are TRBV6-5 and TRBJ1-5; D unresolved. The specimen sequenced was CD4+ T cells from PBMCs. CDR3 bases: TGTGCCAGCAGTCCCTCAGCTTATAGCAATCAGCCCCAGCATTTT. Its protein is CASSPSAYSNQPQHF.